Below are 32 T cell receptor beta chains sequenced from a single sample in a study of PD-1 blockade in classical Hodgkin lymphoma. As for time point: cycle 4 day 1 (C4D1), after more than five weeks of nivolumab. Each patient's relapse followed autologous stem cell transplantation, and brentuximab vedotin exposure varied. The CD4+ T cells used were purified from thawed PBMCs through magnetic negative selection. Sequencing used immunoSEQ multiplex PCR; TCRdb keeps in-frame clones, though not all of them. The data show about 25,000 clones, 80% seen once. Sequencing used CD4+ T cells from blood, obtained before the fourth cycle of nivolumab. These receptors came from a human donor with classical Hodgkin lymphoma.

V usage is TRBV7-2 and J usage is TRBJ1-4; TRBD1 aligns across 7 bases. The CDR3 length is 14 residues. With V trimmed by 5 bases and J by 4 bases, 4 bases remained unmatched. The germline CDR1 and CDR2 sequences are SGHTA and FQGNSA. The DNA of the CDR3 is TGTGCCAGCAGCCCGGGACAGAGTAATGAAAAACTGTTTTTT. Amino acid sequence: CASSPGQSNEKLFF.

This chain links TRBV19 with TRBJ1-5, with D perhaps matching TRBD1 (6 bases). CDR3 length: 13 residues. Trimming shortened V by 6 bases and J by 4 bases, and 10 bases separated the two germline ends. Germline V CDR1 and CDR2: LNHDA, SQIVND (reference sequence). The CDR3 reads CASSTGLNQPQHF. CDR3 coding DNA: TGTGCCAGTAGCACAGGGTTAAATCAGCCCCAGCATTTT. The complete variable domain, with remaining parts taken from reference TRBV19 and TRBJ1-5, reads DGGITQSPKYLFRKEGQNVTLSCEQNLNHDAMYWYRQDPGQGLRLIYYSQIVNDFQKGDIAEGYSVSREKKESFPLTVTSAQKNPTAFYLCASSTGLNQPQHFGDGTRLSIL.

The chain joins TRBV7-3 to TRBJ2-5; 8 nucleotides agree with TRBD2. The CDR3 is 15 residues long. Germline V lookup: CDR1 SGHTA, CDR2 FQGTGA. V trimming: 1 base; J trimming: 2 bases; junction bases outside the gene matches: 3. CDR3: CASSLNAGGQETQYF. Here the CDR3 DNA reads TGTGCCAGCAGCTTAAATGCGGGGGGACAAGAGACCCAGTACTTC.

V and J are TRBV7-2 and TRBJ1-5, with D unresolved. CDR1 is SGHTA and CDR2 is FQGNSA in the germline V gene. V lost 2 bases, J lost 0 bases, and 11 bases lay in between. This CDR3 comprises 16 residues. Here the CDR3 DNA reads TGTGCCAGCAGCTTAACCGGAGCCTTTAGCAATCAGCCCCAGCATTTT. Protein product: CASSLTGAFSNQPQHF.

The chain carries TRBV11-2 and TRBJ1-4, with unresolved D. The CDR3 has 14 residues. The V end lost 1 base, the J end lost 8 bases, and 11 bases lay between the germline ends. Germline CDR1 is SGHAT and CDR2 is FQNNGV. The CDR3: CASSLGRGGEKLFF. CDR3 DNA sequence: TGTGCCAGCAGCTTAGGGCGAGGAGGAGAAAAACTGTTTTTT.

The chain carries TRBV7-8 and TRBJ1-3; unclear D gene. The CDR3 contains 12 residues. V was clipped by 4 bases and J by 0 bases, with 1 base between them. Germline V CDR1 and CDR2: SGHVS, FQNEAQ. The CDR3 region is CASSYSGNTIYF. CDR3 bases: TGTGCCAGCAGCTACTCTGGAAACACCATATATTTT.

This clone has a handful of counts. This sequence joins TRBV10-3 and TRBJ1-1, with TRBD1 identical over 10 bases. The V gene's germline CDR1 is ENHRY and CDR2 SYGVKD. The V and J ends lost 8 bases and 0 bases, in that order; junction bases with no gene match: 6. The CDR3 is made up of 15 amino acids. The CDR3: CAILPGQGMNTEAFF. As DNA, the CDR3 is TGTGCCATCTTACCGGGACAGGGGATGAACACTGAAGCTTTCTTT.

This clone was seen just once. The J gene is TRBJ1-5, the V gene TRBV28, with D possibly being TRBD1 (5 bases). Germline assignment: CDR1 MDHEN and CDR2 SYDVKM. The CDR3 is 18 residues long. The V gene lost 3 bases and the J gene lost 7 bases, with 25 bases spanning the gap. CDR3 nucleotide sequence: TGTGCCAGCAGTTTTCCCTCCGGGACGGTAGTCCGGGGGCAGCCCCAGCATTTT. Encoded protein: CASSFPSGTVVRGQPQHF.

The chain links TRBV7-2 to TRBJ2-3, with 9 bases matching TRBD2. The CDR3 contains 14 residues. V trimming: 7 bases; J trimming: 14 bases; junction bases outside the gene matches: 16. CDR1 and CDR2 (germline): SGHTA, FQGNSA. The CDR3 is CASNAPGGGTSWYF. The CDR3 bases are TGTGCCAGCAACGCTCCGGGCGGGGGGACTAGCTGGTATTTT.

J is TRBJ2-7 and V is TRBV4-3; D gene unclear. The CDR3 has 15 amino acids. The V gene's germline CDR1 is LGHNA and CDR2 YSLEER. The germline V and J ends were trimmed by 0 bases and 0 bases, with 9 bases remaining between them. The CDR3 DNA reads as TGCGCCAGCAGCCAAGATTGGGCCAACTCCTACGAGCAGTACTTC. This sequence encodes CASSQDWANSYEQYF.

The chain uses TRBV4-3 and TRBJ1-4, with D tentatively TRBD1 (6 bases). The CDR3 sequence is 17 residues long. Germline V CDR1 and CDR2: LGHNA, YSLEER. Between the trimmed V and J ends, which lost 4 bases and 4 bases, there was a span of 19 bases. The DNA for the CDR3 is TGCGCCAGCAGCCCCAATCCCGGGGGGCAGGTTAATGAAAAACTGTTTTTT. Protein: CASSPNPGGQVNEKLFF.

Only one count was recorded for this clone. The chain carries TRBV18 and TRBJ1-2; tentatively, D is TRBD1 (5 bases). The germline V and J ends were trimmed by 6 bases and 8 bases, with 22 bases remaining between them. The CDR3 length is 15 residues. Per germline, CDR1 KGHSH and CDR2 LQKENI. CDR3: CASSRPVRETGGYTF. The CDR3 DNA follows: TGTGCCAGCTCCCGTCCAGTCAGGGAGACGGGCGGCTACACCTTC.

The chain employs TRBV11-2 and TRBJ1-4; perhaps TRBD1 as D (6 bases). V lost 6 bases, J lost 2 bases, and 10 bases lay in between. The CDR3 extends over 14 amino acids. The germline V gene has CDR1 SGHAT and CDR2 FQNNGV. CDR3 protein: CASRSGATNEKLFF. The DNA of the CDR3 is TGTGCCAGCAGATCGGGGGCTACTAATGAAAAACTGTTTTTT.

The V gene is TRBV6-5, the J gene TRBJ1-1, with unresolved D. CDR3 length: 14 residues. The V end was cut by 7 bases, the J end by 1 base, with 13 bases between. Germline CDR1 and CDR2: MNHEY and SVGAGI. In DNA, the CDR3 is TGTGCCAGCACCTCGGACTTACAGAACACTGAAGCTTTCTTT. Amino acids: CASTSDLQNTEAFF.

This clone turned up a few times. V usage is TRBV7-9 and J usage is TRBJ1-6, with TRBD1 identical over 7 bases. The V gene end was trimmed by 1 base and the J gene end by 8 bases; junction bases not matched to a gene: 11. The length of the CDR3 is 17 residues. Germline lookup yields CDR1 SEHNR and CDR2 FQNEAQ (reference sequence). The CDR3 nucleotides are TGTGCCAGCAGCTTAGGAGTATCAGGGGGTCTGGATTCACCCCTCCACTTT. Amino acid sequence: CASSLGVSGGLDSPLHF.

V gene TRBV6-1 combines with J gene TRBJ1-4; no reliable D call. The CDR3 contains 15 residues. Germline lookup yields CDR1 MNHNS and CDR2 SASEGT. Deletions cut 1 base from V and 7 bases from J, with 13 bases between. CDR3 region: CASSEGGSGGEKLFF. The CDR3 region has the DNA TGTGCCAGCAGTGAAGGAGGGTCGGGCGGTGAAAAACTGTTTTTT.

The J gene is TRBJ1-1, the V gene TRBV7-3; D is unresolved. V lost 1 base, J lost 4 bases, and 10 bases lay in between. The germline gives CDR1 SGHTA, CDR2 FQGTGA. CDR3 length: 14 residues. The DNA for the CDR3 is TGTGCCAGCAGCTTAAGAGGTCTACGCACTGAAGCTTTCTTT. It translates to CASSLRGLRTEAFF. Combining the CDR3 with reference TRBV7-3 and TRBJ1-1 gives the whole variable domain GAGVSQTPSNKVTEKGKYVELRCDPISGHTALYWYRQSLGQGPEFLIYFQGTGAADDSGLPNDRFFAVRPEGSVSTLKIQRTERGDSAVYLCASSLRGLRTEAFFGQGTRLTVV.

This clone has only a few counts. The chain recombines TRBV18 with TRBJ1-5; 7 bases are shared with TRBD1. With V trimmed by 2 bases and J by 0 bases, 7 bases remained unmatched. The CDR3 is made up of 17 amino acids. Germline V gives CDR1 KGHSH, CDR2 LQKENI. CDR3 protein: CASSPRDSTYSNQPQHF. CDR3 sequence (DNA): TGTGCCAGCTCACCAAGGGACAGCACATATAGCAATCAGCCCCAGCATTTT.

This clone was recorded a few times. V and J are TRBV19 and TRBJ1-2; 7 nucleotides agree with TRBD1. The ends lost 7 bases at V and 4 bases at J; junction bases unmatched: 3. Germline V CDR1 and CDR2: LNHDA, SQIVND (reference sequence). CDR3 length: 12 amino acids. The CDR3 DNA sequence: TGTGCCAGTAAAGACAGGGCCTATGGCTACACCTTC. It encodes CASKDRAYGYTF.

This CDR3 is CASSIGLAGWDEQFF. CDR3 coding DNA: TGTGCCAGCAGTATTGGACTAGCGGGTTGGGATGAGCAGTTCTTC. The genes are TRBV9 and TRBJ2-1, with 11 bases identical to TRBD2. Trimming cost V 5 bases and J 8 bases; bases outside gene matches: 9. This CDR3 spans 15 amino acids. The germline CDR1 and CDR2 sequences are SGDLS and YYNGEE. The variable domain in full, with the rest retrieved from reference TRBV9 and TRBJ2-1, is DSGVTQTPKHLITATGQRVTLRCSPRSGDLSVYWYQQSLDQGLQFLIQYYNGEERAKGNILERFSAQQFPDLHSELNLSSLELGDSALYFCASSIGLAGWDEQFFGPGTRLTVL.

The chain employs TRBV5-6 and TRBJ1-3; possible D gene TRBD1, 6 bases. V was clipped by 4 bases and J by 2 bases, with 7 bases between them. This CDR3 has 13 residues. Germline CDR1 SGHDT, CDR2 YYEEEE. The DNA of the CDR3 is TGTGCCAGCAGCCGGACAGCTGGAAACACCATATATTTT. This gives the protein CASSRTAGNTIYF.

The CDR3 reads CASSTFGQASLSYTF. The CDR3, as DNA: TGTGCCAGCAGTACCTTTGGACAAGCTAGTTTGAGCTACACCTTC. The genes are TRBV6-1 and TRBJ1-2; D might be TRBD1 (5 bases). V lost 5 bases to trimming and J lost 9 bases, with 22 bases between them. The CDR3 contains 15 residues. CDR1 is MNHNS and CDR2 is SASEGT in the germline V gene.

This chain links TRBV7-9 with TRBJ2-5, with 9 nucleotides matching TRBD1. The DNA end is a closer match to TRBJ2-7, so the J assignment may be wrong. CDR3 length equals 14 residues. CDR1 and CDR2 (germline): SEHNR, FQNEAQ (reference sequence). In DNA form, the CDR3 reads TGTGCCAGCAGCTGGGACAGGGACACCTACGAGCAGTACTTC. Protein sequence: CASSWDRDTYEQYF.

This clone was observed a few times. The J gene is TRBJ2-7, the V gene TRBV21-1; TRBD2 is the table's D call, not checked against the DNA. TRBV21-1 is marked as a pseudogene. The CDR3 is 17 amino acids. CDR3 coding DNA: TGTGCCAGCAGCAAAGGGCCCTTCTTGCCTACCGGAGACGAGCAGTACTTC. Its protein product is CASSKGPFLPTGDEQYF.

The chain is built from TRBV7-9 and TRBJ2-3, with D tentatively TRBD2 (6 bases). CDR3 length: 14 residues. The V gene lost 3 bases and the J gene lost 0 bases, with 7 bases spanning the gap. Germline CDR1 SEHNR, CDR2 FQNEAQ (reference sequence). DNA of the CDR3: TGTGCCAGCAGCTTCGGACTAAGCACAGATACGCAGTATTTT. Residues: CASSFGLSTDTQYF.

The chain employs TRBV7-2 and TRBJ1-5, with TRBD1 matching 8 bases. The junction had 6 bases not matched to a gene; V was cut back by 1 base and J by 7 bases. CDR3 length: 15 residues. Germline assignment: CDR1 SGHTA and CDR2 FQGNSA. The CDR3 DNA sequence: TGTGCCAGCAGCTTAGGACAGGGGAGGTGGCAGCCCCAGCATTTT. Its protein product is CASSLGQGRWQPQHF.

This rearrangement joins TRBV19 to TRBJ1-2, with unresolved D. With 5 bases removed from V and 1 base from J, the gap between germline ends came to 8 bases. CDR3 length equals 13 residues. Per germline, CDR1 LNHDA and CDR2 SQIVND (reference sequence). The CDR3 spells CASSGLHNYGYTF. DNA for the CDR3: TGTGCCAGTAGTGGATTGCATAACTATGGCTACACCTTC.

V is TRBV7-2 and J is TRBJ1-5, with D unclear. The ends were cut back, 5 bases at V and 5 bases at J, with 13 bases in the middle. CDR3 length equals 14 residues. Germline lookup yields CDR1 SGHTA and CDR2 FQGNSA. The CDR3, as DNA: TGTGCCAGCAGCCCCCGGTTTGGCGATCAGCCCCAGCATTTT. This codes for CASSPRFGDQPQHF. Based on the CDR3 plus reference TRBV7-2 and TRBJ1-5, the full variable domain is GAGVSQSPSNKVTEKGKDVELRCDPISGHTALYWYRQSLGQGLEFLIYFQGNSAPDKSGLPSDRFSAERTGGSVSTLTIQRTQQEDSAVYLCASSPRFGDQPQHFGDGTRLSIL.

The V call is TRBV5-1, the J call TRBJ2-1, with D hard to call. Between the trimmed V and J ends, which lost 0 bases and 10 bases, there was a span of 5 bases. The CDR3 runs to 11 residues. CDR1 and CDR2 from the germline V gene are SGHRS and YFSETQ. This CDR3 reads CASSLVGEQFF. The CDR3 bases are TGCGCCAGCAGCTTGGTGGGGGAGCAGTTCTTC.

The chain uses TRBV10-3 and TRBJ2-5; 13 nucleotides agree with TRBD2. Germline V gene lookup returns CDR1 ENHRY and CDR2 SYGVKD. V dropped 0 bases and J dropped 4; count of bases not matched to a gene: 2. CDR3 length: 16 amino acids. CDR3 protein: CAISESRTSGGETQYF. In DNA, the CDR3 is TGTGCCATCAGTGAGTCCCGGACTAGCGGGGGAGAGACCCAGTACTTC.

This clone occurred a few times. The genes are TRBV9 and TRBJ2-1, with TRBD1 matching over 8 bases. This CDR3 comprises 15 residues. V shed 3 bases and J 2 bases; nucleotides not matched to a gene: 4. Germline CDR1 and CDR2: SGDLS and YYNGEE. DNA of the CDR3: TGTGCCAGCAGCGGGACGACAGGGGCCTACAATGAGCAGTTCTTC. This translates into CASSGTTGAYNEQFF.

The V and J genes are TRBV9 and TRBJ2-1; D is undetermined. V was trimmed by 2 bases and J by 11 bases, leaving 20 bases between them. This CDR3 spans 15 amino acids. CDR1 and CDR2 from the germline V gene are SGDLS and YYNGEE. Here the CDR3 reads CASSVTVEAGIKQFF. CDR3 nucleotides: TGTGCCAGCAGCGTCACAGTCGAGGCCGGCATCAAGCAGTTCTTC.